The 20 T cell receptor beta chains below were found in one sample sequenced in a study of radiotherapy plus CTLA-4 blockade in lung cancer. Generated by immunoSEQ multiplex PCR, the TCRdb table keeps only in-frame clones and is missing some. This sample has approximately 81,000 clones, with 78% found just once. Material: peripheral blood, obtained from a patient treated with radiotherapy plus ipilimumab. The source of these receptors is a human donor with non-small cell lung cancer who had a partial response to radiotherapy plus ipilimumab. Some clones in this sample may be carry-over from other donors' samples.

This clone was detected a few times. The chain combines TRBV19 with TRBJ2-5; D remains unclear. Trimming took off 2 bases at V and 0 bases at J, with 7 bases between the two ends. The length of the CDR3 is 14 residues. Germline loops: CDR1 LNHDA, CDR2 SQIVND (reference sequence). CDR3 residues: CASSIMAYQETQYF. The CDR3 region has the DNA TGTGCCAGTAGTATAATGGCATACCAAGAGACCCAGTACTTC. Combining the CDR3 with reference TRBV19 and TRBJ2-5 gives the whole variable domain DGGITQSPKYLFRKEGQNVTLSCEQNLNHDAMYWYRQDPGQGLRLIYYSQIVNDFQKGDIAEGYSVSREKKESFPLTVTSAQKNPTAFYLCASSIMAYQETQYFGPGTRLLVL.

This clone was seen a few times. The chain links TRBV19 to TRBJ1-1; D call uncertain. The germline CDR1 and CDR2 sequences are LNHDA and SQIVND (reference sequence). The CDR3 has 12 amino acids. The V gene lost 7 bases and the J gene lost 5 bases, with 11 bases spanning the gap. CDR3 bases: TGTGCCAGTACTTCCCGTCGGACTGAAGCTTTCTTT. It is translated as CASTSRRTEAFF. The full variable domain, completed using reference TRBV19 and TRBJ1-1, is DGGITQSPKYLFRKEGQNVTLSCEQNLNHDAMYWYRQDPGQGLRLIYYSQIVNDFQKGDIAEGYSVSREKKESFPLTVTSAQKNPTAFYLCASTSRRTEAFFGQGTRLTVV.

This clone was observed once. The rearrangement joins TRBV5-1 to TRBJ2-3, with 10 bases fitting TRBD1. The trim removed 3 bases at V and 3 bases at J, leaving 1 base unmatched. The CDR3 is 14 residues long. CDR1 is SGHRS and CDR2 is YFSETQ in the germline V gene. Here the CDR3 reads CASSWTGGTDTQYF. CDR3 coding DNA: TGCGCCAGCAGCTGGACAGGGGGAACAGATACGCAGTATTTT.

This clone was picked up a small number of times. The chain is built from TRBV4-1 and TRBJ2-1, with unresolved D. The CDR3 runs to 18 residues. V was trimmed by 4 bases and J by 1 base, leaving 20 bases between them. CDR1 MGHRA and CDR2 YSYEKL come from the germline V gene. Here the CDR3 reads CASSRTPPEAFSYNEQFF. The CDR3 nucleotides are TGCGCCAGCAGCCGCACCCCTCCCGAAGCCTTTTCCTACAATGAGCAGTTCTTC.

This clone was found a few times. The chain's CDR3 is CAWSVGGETQYF. The CDR3 nucleotides are TGTGCCTGGAGTGTGGGGGGAGAGACCCAGTACTTC. The V gene is TRBV30, the J gene TRBJ2-5, with D perhaps TRBD2 (6 bases). Per the germline V gene, CDR1 is GTSNPN and CDR2 is SVGIG (reference sequence). The CDR3 is made up of 12 amino acids. The V and J ends lost 0 bases and 4 bases respectively, with 6 bases between them.

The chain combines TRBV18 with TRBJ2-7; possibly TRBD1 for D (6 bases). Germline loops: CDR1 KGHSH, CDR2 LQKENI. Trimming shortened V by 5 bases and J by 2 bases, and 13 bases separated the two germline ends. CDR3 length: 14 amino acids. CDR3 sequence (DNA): TGTGCCAGCTCAGGAGGCCAGGGGACCTACGAGCAGTACTTC. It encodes CASSGGQGTYEQYF. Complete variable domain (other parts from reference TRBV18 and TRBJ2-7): NAGVMQNPRHLVRRRGQEARLRCSPMKGHSHVYWYRQLPEEGLKFMVYLQKENIIDESGMPKERFSAEFPKEGPSILRIQQVVRGDSAAYFCASSGGQGTYEQYFGPGTRLTVT.

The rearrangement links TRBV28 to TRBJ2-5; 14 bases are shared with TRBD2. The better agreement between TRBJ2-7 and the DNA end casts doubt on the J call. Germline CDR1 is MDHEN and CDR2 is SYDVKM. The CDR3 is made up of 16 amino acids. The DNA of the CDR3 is TGTGCCAGCAGGACTAGCGGGGGGGCCTTGTTCTACGAGCAGTACTTC. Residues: CASRTSGGALFYEQYF.

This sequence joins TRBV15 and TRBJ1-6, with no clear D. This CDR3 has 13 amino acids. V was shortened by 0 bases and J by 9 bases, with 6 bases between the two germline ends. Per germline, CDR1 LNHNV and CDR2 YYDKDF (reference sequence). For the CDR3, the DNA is TGTGCCACCAGCAGAGATCCGGTTTCACCCCTCCACTTT. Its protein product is CATSRDPVSPLHF.

The DNA of the CDR3 is TGCGCCAGCAGCTCTATACTAGCGTCTGAGCAGTTCTTC. The encoded protein is CASSSILASEQFF. This chain connects TRBV5-1 to TRBJ2-1; TRBD2 matches 7 bases. The V and J ends lost 3 bases and 9 bases, in that order; junction bases with no gene match: 6. From germline, CDR1 is SGHRS and CDR2 YFSETQ. The CDR3 sequence is 13 residues long.

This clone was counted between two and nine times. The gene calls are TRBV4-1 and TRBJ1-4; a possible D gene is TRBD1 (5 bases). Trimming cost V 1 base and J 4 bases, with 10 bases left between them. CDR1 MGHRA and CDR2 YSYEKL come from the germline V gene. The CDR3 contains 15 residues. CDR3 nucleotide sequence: TGCGCCAGCAGCCAAGGGCAGGGCCTTAATGAAAAACTGTTTTTT. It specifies CASSQGQGLNEKLFF.

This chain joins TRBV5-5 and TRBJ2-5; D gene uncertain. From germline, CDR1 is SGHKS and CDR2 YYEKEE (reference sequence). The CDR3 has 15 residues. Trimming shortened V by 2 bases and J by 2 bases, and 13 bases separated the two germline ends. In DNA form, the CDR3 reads TGTGCCAGCAGCTTAGGAGTGAGTAGACAAGAGACCCAGTACTTC. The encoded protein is CASSLGVSRQETQYF.

CDR3 nucleotides: TGCGCCAGCAGCTTACAGGGGAGTCAGTACAATGAGCAGTTCTTC. As protein: CASSLQGSQYNEQFF. The chain combines TRBV5-1 with TRBJ2-1; 7 nucleotides line up with TRBD1. Germline V CDR1 and CDR2: SGHRS, YFSETQ. V dropped 2 bases and J dropped 4; count of bases not matched to a gene: 6. This CDR3 contains 15 residues.

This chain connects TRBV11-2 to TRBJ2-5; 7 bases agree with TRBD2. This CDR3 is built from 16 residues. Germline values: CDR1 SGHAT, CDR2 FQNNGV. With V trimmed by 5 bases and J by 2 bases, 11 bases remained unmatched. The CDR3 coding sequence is TGTGCCAGCAGCGCGACCTACGGGGGAGGGCAAGAGACCCAGTACTTC. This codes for CASSATYGGGQETQYF.

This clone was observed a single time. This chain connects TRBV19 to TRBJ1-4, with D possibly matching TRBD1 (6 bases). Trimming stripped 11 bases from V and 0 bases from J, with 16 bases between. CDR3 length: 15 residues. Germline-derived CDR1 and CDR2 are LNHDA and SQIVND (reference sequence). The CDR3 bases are TGTGCCGCGGGCTCAGGGGAAGCAACTAATGAAAAACTGTTTTTT. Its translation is CAAGSGEATNEKLFF.

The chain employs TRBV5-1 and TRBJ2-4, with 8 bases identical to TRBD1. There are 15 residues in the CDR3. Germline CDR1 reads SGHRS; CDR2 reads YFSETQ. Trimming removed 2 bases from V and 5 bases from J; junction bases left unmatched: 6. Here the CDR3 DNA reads TGCGCCAGCAGCTTATTTACAGGGGGACAAAACATTCAGTACTTC. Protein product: CASSLFTGGQNIQYF.

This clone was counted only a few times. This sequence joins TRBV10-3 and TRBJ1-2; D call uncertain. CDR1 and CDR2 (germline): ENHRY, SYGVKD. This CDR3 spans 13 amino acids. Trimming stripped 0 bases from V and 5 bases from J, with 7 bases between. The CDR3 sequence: CAISESAVYGYTF. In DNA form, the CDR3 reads TGTGCCATCAGTGAGTCCGCAGTTTATGGCTACACCTTC.

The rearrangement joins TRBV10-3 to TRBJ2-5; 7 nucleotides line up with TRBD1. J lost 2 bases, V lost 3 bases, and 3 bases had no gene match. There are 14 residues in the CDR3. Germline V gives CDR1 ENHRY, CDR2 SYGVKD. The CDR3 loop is CAISERTGQETQYF. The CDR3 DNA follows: TGTGCCATCAGTGAAAGGACAGGACAAGAGACCCAGTACTTC.

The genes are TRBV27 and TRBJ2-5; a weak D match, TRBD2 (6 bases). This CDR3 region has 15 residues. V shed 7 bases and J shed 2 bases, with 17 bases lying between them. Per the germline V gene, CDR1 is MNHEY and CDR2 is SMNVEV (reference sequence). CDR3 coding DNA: TGTGCCAGCAAACGGACGGGGGAGCGGCAAGAGACCCAGTACTTC. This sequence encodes CASKRTGERQETQYF.

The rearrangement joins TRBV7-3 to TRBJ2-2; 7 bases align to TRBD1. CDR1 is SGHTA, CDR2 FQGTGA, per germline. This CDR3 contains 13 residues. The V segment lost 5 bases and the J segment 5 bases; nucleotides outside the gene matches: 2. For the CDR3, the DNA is TGTGCCAGCAGCCTGACAGGGACCGGGGAGCTGTTTTTT. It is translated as CASSLTGTGELFF.

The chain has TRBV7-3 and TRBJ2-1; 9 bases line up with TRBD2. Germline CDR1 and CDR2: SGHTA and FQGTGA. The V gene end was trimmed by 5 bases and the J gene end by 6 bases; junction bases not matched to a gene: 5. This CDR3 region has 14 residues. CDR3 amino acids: CASSLGLAVNEQFF. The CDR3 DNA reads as TGTGCCAGCAGCCTGGGACTAGCCGTCAATGAGCAGTTCTTC.